These 5 T cell receptor beta chains were sequenced from one sample in a study of blood T cell repertoires in COVID-19. The repertoire was sequenced with immunoSEQ multiplex PCR; TCRdb's copy has only in-frame clones and lacks some. Altogether fewer than 250,000 clones are present, roughly 82% being singletons, with the ten largest covering approximately 8%. What was sequenced was peripheral blood. The source of these receptors is a woman in her sixties or seventies with COVID-19, enrolled during active disease.

The rearrangement links TRBV7-2 to TRBJ1-6, with 8 bases aligning to TRBD1. CDR1 is SGHTA and CDR2 is FQGNSA in the germline V gene. J lost 16 bases, V lost 3 bases, and 8 bases had no gene match. This CDR3 is built from 13 residues. CDR3 DNA: TGTGCCAGCAGCTTCAAACAGGGGGGGGATCTCCACTTT. It yields the protein CASSFKQGGDLHF.

The chain has TRBV7-3 and TRBJ2-1; TRBD2 matches 9 bases. V shed 5 bases and J 9 bases; nucleotides not matched to a gene: 14. This CDR3 contains 16 residues. Germline V gives CDR1 SGHTA, CDR2 FQGTGA. The CDR3 is CASSTTGTSSTTEQFF. The CDR3 DNA reads as TGTGCCAGCAGCACCACCGGGACTAGCTCGACGACTGAGCAGTTCTTC.

This clone is a singleton in its sample. The sample has other DNA sequences that encode this CDR3 too. The chain employs TRBV5-1 and TRBJ1-1, with a possible D match to TRBD1 (6 bases). Per germline, CDR1 SGHRS and CDR2 YFSETQ. The CDR3 covers 14 residues. The V end lost 3 bases, the J end lost 1 base, and 10 bases lay between the germline ends. As DNA, the CDR3 is TGCGCCAGCAGCTCGGGACAAGAGAACACTGAAGCTTTCTTT. The encoded protein is CASSSGQENTEAFF.

This clone was seen once. The chain combines TRBV10-3 with TRBJ2-7; 14 positions agree with TRBD2. V lost 8 bases, J lost 2 bases, and 5 bases stayed unmatched. The CDR3 covers 15 residues. Germline CDR1 reads ENHRY; CDR2 reads SYGVKD. The CDR3 DNA sequence: TGTGCCATCGGGACTAGCGGGAGCGCGACCTACGAGCAGTACTTC. It is translated as CAIGTSGSATYEQYF.

This clone has a handful of counts. This chain links TRBV6-5 with TRBJ2-1; 7 bases are shared with TRBD1. Unmatched junction bases numbered 6, after V lost 10 bases and J lost 3 bases. This CDR3 region has 13 residues. CDR1 is MNHEY, CDR2 SVGAGI, per germline. DNA for the CDR3: TGTGCCACTCGACAGGGTAACTACAATGAGCAGTTCTTC. This sequence encodes CATRQGNYNEQFF.